This T cell receptor (beta chain) came from a study of T cell repertoires in cytomegalovirus infection. At the level of the study: Public TCR beta signatures marked donors with CMV infection and the matching HLA. Study results and limitations: Adding up the frequency of public TCR beta families identified people who carried CMV plus the relevant HLA. CMV-specific HLA-C-restricted TCR beta clonotypes dominated the ex vivo response.

One entry per CDR3 protein, called by TCRdb with MiXCR from the reads. This sample yields about 69,000 distinct CDR3 sequences, of which around 30% are seen a single time; roughly 60% belongs to the top ten. In the case of this clonotype: As yet, its antigen is unknown.

Germline assignment: CDR1 SGHTA and CDR2 FQGNSA. V was trimmed by 5 bases and J by 7 bases, leaving 21 bases between them. The CDR3 loop spans 15 amino acids. Here the sequenced sample was CD8+ T cells from cultured PBMCs, taken from culture after CMV antigen stimulation. V gene TRBV7-2 combines with J gene TRBJ2-7; TRBD2 might be the D (6 bases). The receptor comes from a human donor in good health (CMV status not recorded). Some clones in this sample may be carry-over from other donors' samples. The CDR3 bases are TGTGCCAGCAGCATAACCGGGGCTAGCGTCGAGGAGCAGTACTTC. This sequence encodes CASSITGASVEEQYF. The whole variable domain, remainder taken from reference TRBV7-2 and TRBJ2-7, is GAGVSQSPSNKVTEKGKDVELRCDPISGHTALYWYRQSLGQGLEFLIYFQGNSAPDKSGLPSDRFSAERTGGSVSTLTIQRTQQEDSAVYLCASSITGASVEEQYFGPGTRLTVT.